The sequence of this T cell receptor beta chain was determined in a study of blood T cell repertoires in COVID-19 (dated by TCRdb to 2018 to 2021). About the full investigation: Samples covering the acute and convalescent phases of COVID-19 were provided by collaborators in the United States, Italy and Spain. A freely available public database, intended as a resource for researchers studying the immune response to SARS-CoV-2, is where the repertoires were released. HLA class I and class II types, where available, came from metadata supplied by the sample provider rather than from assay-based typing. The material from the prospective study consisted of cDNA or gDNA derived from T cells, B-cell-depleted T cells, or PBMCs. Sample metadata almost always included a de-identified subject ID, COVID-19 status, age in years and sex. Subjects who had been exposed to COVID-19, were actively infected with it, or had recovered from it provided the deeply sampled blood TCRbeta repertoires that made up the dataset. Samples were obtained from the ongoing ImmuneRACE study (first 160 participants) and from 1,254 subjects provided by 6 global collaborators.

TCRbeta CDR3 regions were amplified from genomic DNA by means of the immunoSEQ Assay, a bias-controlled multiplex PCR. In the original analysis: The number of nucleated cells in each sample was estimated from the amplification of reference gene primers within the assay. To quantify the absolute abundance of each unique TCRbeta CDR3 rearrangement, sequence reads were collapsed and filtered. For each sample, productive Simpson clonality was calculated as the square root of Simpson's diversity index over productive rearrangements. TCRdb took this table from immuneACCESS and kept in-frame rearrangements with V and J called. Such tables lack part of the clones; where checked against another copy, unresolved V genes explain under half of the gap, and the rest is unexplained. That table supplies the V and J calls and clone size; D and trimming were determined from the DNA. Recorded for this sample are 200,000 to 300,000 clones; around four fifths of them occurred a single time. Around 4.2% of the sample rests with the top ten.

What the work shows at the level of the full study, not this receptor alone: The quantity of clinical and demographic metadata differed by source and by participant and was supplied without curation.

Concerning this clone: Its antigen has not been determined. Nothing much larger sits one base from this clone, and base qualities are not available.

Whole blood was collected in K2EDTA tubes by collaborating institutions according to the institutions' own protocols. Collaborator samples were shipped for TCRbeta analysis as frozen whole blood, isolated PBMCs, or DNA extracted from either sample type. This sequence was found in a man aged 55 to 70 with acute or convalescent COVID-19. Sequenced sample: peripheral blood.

The nucleotide sequence is given as TGTGCCAGCAGTTACTCGATAAGACAGATCTACGAGCAGTACTTC. Translated, this is CASSYSIRQIYEQYF. The chain was built from TRBV6-5 and TRBJ2-7; the best D guess is TRBD1, with 5 bases matching. V loses 0 bases of germline sequence and J loses 3 bases, and the interval between the two ends is 12 bases. CDR1 is given as MNHEY and CDR2 as SVGAGI, both from the germline V gene. From the cysteine through the phenylalanine, the CDR3 covers 15 amino acids. Of all the DNA, just the CDR3 is kept, 45 bases in frame from base 1.